This T cell receptor beta chain comes out of a study of patients and donors after allogeneic stem cell transplantation (dated by TCRdb to the early 2020s). The germline ends are 14 bases apart after V is trimmed by 0 bases and J by 6 bases. According to the germline V gene, CDR1 reads SGHRS and CDR2 reads YFSETQ. The CDR3 runs 15 residues from the cysteine to the phenylalanine. This entry keeps only the CDR3 DNA: 45 bases, framed from base 1. The table lists this clonotype with a count of one. The clone's antigen remains unknown. Per-nucleotide qualities are absent, and no much larger clonotype sits a single base away. One read gives only weak evidence. The method behind the library was RT-PCR. Sequencer: NextSeq 550. The public reads were reanalyzed by TCRdb: fastp trimming at Q25, MiXCR alignment, in-frame beta chains only. CDR3 protein duplicates are merged, each entry listing the most common genes and DNA. This sample gives under 200,000 distinct CDR3 sequences in total; roughly 22% of them show up just once. The biggest ten clones account for 20% to 30% of the sample.

This TCR derives from a human donor who was either an allogeneic HSCT recipient or a stem cell or donor lymphocyte infusion donor (not recorded which). It is not recorded whose cells these are; they may come from a transplant donor. The sequencing input was blood, either unsorted or a sorted T cell fraction (not recorded which). The chain links TRBV5-1 with TRBJ2-3; a weak D assignment points to TRBD1 (5 bases agree). The CDR3 amino acid sequence is: CASSLEASGADTQYF. The nucleotide sequence is given as TGCGCCAGCAGCTTGGAGGCTAGTGGGGCGGATACGCAGTATTTT.